Shown below are 15 T cell receptor beta chains from a single sample sequenced in a study of cytomegalovirus exposure and HLA in healthy donors. The PCR used 60 Vbeta and 13 Jbeta primers. The method was immunoSEQ multiplex PCR; TCRdb's version includes in-frame clones alone and lacks a portion of them. The specimen's table records under 200,000 clones. The sequencing input was PBMCs. The receptors were sampled from a woman aged 18-29 years in good health and CMV-seropositive.

The chain has TRBV6-4 and TRBJ2-2; 9 nucleotides agree with TRBD2. After removal of 5 bases from V and 1 base from J, the junction contained 2 bases not matched to a gene. Germline V CDR1 and CDR2: MRHNA, SNTAGT. This CDR3 contains 15 residues. The CDR3 nucleotides are TGTGCCAGCAGTTGGACTAGCGAGAACACCGGGGAGCTGTTTTTT. Its protein is CASSWTSENTGELFF.

The V and J genes are TRBV2 and TRBJ2-7, with TRBD1 matching over 7 bases. CDR1 is SNHLY and CDR2 is FYNNEI in the germline V gene. J gave up 6 bases and V 4 bases, and 9 bases lay outside the gene matches. The CDR3 sequence is 14 residues long. The CDR3 loop reads CASSALTSGGEQYF. The CDR3 nucleotides read TGTGCCAGCAGTGCTCTAACATCAGGGGGCGAGCAGTACTTC. Together with reference TRBV2 and TRBJ2-7, the CDR3 gives the full variable domain: EPEVTQTPSHQVTQMGQEVILRCVPISNHLYFYWYRQILGQKVEFLVSFYNNEISEKSEIFDDQFSVERPDGSNFTLKIRSTKLEDSAMYFCASSALTSGGEQYFGPGTRLTVT.

V gene TRBV4-2 combines with J gene TRBJ1-1; possible D gene TRBD1, 6 bases. Germline V gene sequence: CDR1 LGHNA, CDR2 YNFKEQ. Trimming pared 8 bases from V and 5 bases from J, leaving 9 bases between. The CDR3 loop spans 11 amino acids. For the CDR3, the DNA is TGTGCCAGCCTAGGGGGAACTGAAGCTTTCTTT. Translating gives CASLGGTEAFF.

The chain is built from TRBV15 and TRBJ1-3, with 8 nucleotides matching TRBD1. After removal of 4 bases from V and 0 bases from J, the junction contained 5 bases not matched to a gene. The CDR3 sequence is 16 residues long. Germline V CDR1 and CDR2: LNHNV, YYDKDF (reference sequence). For the CDR3, the DNA is TGTGCCACCAGCACAGGCAGGGGGCACTCTGGAAACACCATATATTTT. Its protein is CATSTGRGHSGNTIYF.

The V gene is TRBV7-3, the J gene TRBJ1-1; TRBD1 might be the D (6 bases). The length of the CDR3 is 14 residues. CDR1 and CDR2 (germline): SGHTA, FQGTGA. V lost 5 bases and J 1 base, leaving 11 bases between the germline ends. CDR3 sequence reads: CASSIRQENTEAFF. The DNA of the CDR3 is TGTGCCAGCAGCATACGACAGGAGAACACTGAAGCTTTCTTT.

This chain joins TRBV19 and TRBJ1-2, with TRBD1 identical over 8 bases. Germline V gene sequence: CDR1 LNHDA, CDR2 SQIVND (reference sequence). This CDR3 is 13 amino acids long. The junction had 5 bases not matched to a gene; V was cut back by 6 bases and J by 5 bases. In nucleotides, the CDR3 is TGTGCCAGTAGAGATAGACAGGGGTATGGCTACACCTTC. Protein: CASRDRQGYGYTF. Combining the CDR3 with reference TRBV19 and TRBJ1-2 gives the whole variable domain DGGITQSPKYLFRKEGQNVTLSCEQNLNHDAMYWYRQDPGQGLRLIYYSQIVNDFQKGDIAEGYSVSREKKESFPLTVTSAQKNPTAFYLCASRDRQGYGYTFGSGTRLTVV.

V usage is TRBV4-3 and J usage is TRBJ2-3; D not certain. CDR1 and CDR2 from the germline V gene are LGHNA and YSLEER. The CDR3 spans 14 residues. V lost 3 bases to trimming and J lost 2 bases, with 9 bases between them. The CDR3 reads CASSHLTTTDTQYF. CDR3 coding DNA: TGCGCCAGCAGCCACCTTACTACCACAGATACGCAGTATTTT.

This rearrangement joins TRBV5-1 to TRBJ2-6, with D possibly being TRBD2 (5 bases). CDR3 length: 16 residues. V lost 0 bases to trimming and J lost 4 bases, with 11 bases between them. Germline V CDR1 and CDR2: SGHRS, YFSETQ. CDR3 amino acids: CASSLATGSGANVLTF. CDR3 nucleotides: TGCGCCAGCAGCTTGGCCACGGGGTCCGGGGCCAACGTCCTGACTTTC.

The chain is built from TRBV4-1 and TRBJ2-3, with a weak D call TRBD2 (5 bases). V dropped 4 bases and J dropped 0 bases, with 8 bases sitting between them. The CDR3 extends over 14 amino acids. Germline values: CDR1 MGHRA, CDR2 YSYEKL. CDR3 DNA sequence: TGCGCCAGCAGCCCAAGGACTAGCACAGATACGCAGTATTTT. Protein product: CASSPRTSTDTQYF.

Turning to this clone: One end of the junction does not line up with germline, which may come from a read error. For the CDR3, the DNA is TGTGCCGGCAGCCTACTTTCCGGGACAGGATCTTCACCCCTCCACTTT. It encodes CAGSLLSGTGSSPLHF. V gene TRBV6-6 combines with J gene TRBJ1-6; the match to TRBD1 covers 8 bases. CDR1 is MNHNY and CDR2 is SVGAGI in the germline V gene (reference sequence). The CDR3 runs 16 residues.

The V and J genes are TRBV9 and TRBJ1-2; D is unresolved. The germline gives CDR1 SGDLS, CDR2 YYNGEE. The CDR3 has 13 residues. Trimming took off 7 bases at V and 1 base at J, with 11 bases between the two ends. The CDR3 nucleotides are TGTGCCAGCGCTACAGACCTTAACTATGGCTACACCTTC. Protein sequence: CASATDLNYGYTF.

The chain uses TRBV4-3 and TRBJ1-1; no firm D call. The germline gives CDR1 LGHNA, CDR2 YSLEER. Trimming shortened V by 0 bases and J by 3 bases, and 17 bases separated the two germline ends. The CDR3 covers 17 residues. CDR3 DNA sequence: TGCGCCAGCAGCCAAGAATTCGCGGCCCACGGGGACACTGAAGCTTTCTTT. This gives the protein CASSQEFAAHGDTEAFF.

The J gene is TRBJ1-2, the V gene TRBV30; D is perhaps TRBD1 (5 bases). From germline, CDR1 is GTSNPN and CDR2 SVGIG (reference sequence). The CDR3 runs 16 residues. Trimming removed 5 bases from V and 2 bases from J, with 21 bases in between. The CDR3 region has the DNA TGTGCCTGGCTAGAGGTGGGACTCTTGAGGAACTATGGCTACACCTTC. Translating it yields CAWLEVGLLRNYGYTF. The full variable domain, its missing parts supplied by reference TRBV30 and TRBJ1-2, is SQTIHQWPATLVQPVGSPLSLECTVEGTSNPNLYWYRQAAGRGLQLLFYSVGIGQISSEVPQNLSASRPQDRQFILSSKKLLLSDSGFYLCAWLEVGLLRNYGYTFGSGTRLTVV.

The chain joins TRBV5-1 to TRBJ1-1; 10 positions agree with TRBD1. V lost 3 bases, J lost 5 bases, and 4 bases stayed unmatched. The germline gives CDR1 SGHRS, CDR2 YFSETQ. The CDR3 has 14 amino acids. DNA for the CDR3: TGCGCCAGCAGCTCGACAGGGGGCCGAACTGAAGCTTTCTTT. Translation: CASSSTGGRTEAFF. The full variable domain, rest sourced from reference TRBV5-1 and TRBJ1-1, is KAGVTQTPRYLIKTRGQQVTLSCSPISGHRSVSWYQQTPGQGLQFLFEYFSETQRNKGNFPGRFSGRQFSNSRSEMNVSTLELGDSALYLCASSSTGGRTEAFFGQGTRLTVV.

This chain connects TRBV5-8 to TRBJ1-1; D perhaps matches TRBD1 (5 bases). This CDR3 region has 13 residues. Trimming cost V 0 bases and J 12 bases, with 15 bases left between them. The V gene's germline CDR1 is SGHTS and CDR2 YDEGEE. This CDR3 is CASSLGFQGMTFF. CDR3 sequence (DNA): TGTGCCAGCAGCTTGGGTTTCCAGGGTATGACTTTCTTT.